The sequence of this T cell receptor (beta chain) was determined in a study of T cell clonality in common variable immunodeficiency. The data were produced by immunoSEQ multiplex PCR, yet TCRdb's version contains in-frame clones alone and is incomplete. The repertoire has some 16,000 clones, none seen only once; the ten largest take roughly an eighth. Whole-study results and caveats: CVID subjects had higher TCRbeta clonality than healthy controls, most marked in about a third. Common variable immunodeficiency TCR beta sequences reportedly had fewer deletions and N-nucleotide insertions.

In germline, CDR1 is MNHEY, CDR2 SVGEGT. The J segment lost 5 bases and the V segment lost 5 bases, leaving 6 bases of the junction unmatched. The CDR3 consists of 14 residues. Of CVID subjects, under 16 were female and 25 to 30 male, mean age around 36. This clone was counted only a few times. The antigen is not known. Read data end 3 residues before the CDR3 end; the end is taken from the germline J gene. Source material: peripheral blood mononuclear cells. The source of this sequence is a human donor with common variable immunodeficiency. The V call is TRBV6-2 or TRBV6-3, the J call TRBJ1-5; 7 positions match TRBD1. Partial CDR3 DNA: TGTGCCAGCAGTCCCAGACAGGGACATCAGCCC. This encodes CASSPRQGHQP. The complete CDR3 reads CASSPRQGHQPQHF.